This section outlines one T cell receptor beta chain sequence together with its context. These data come from a study of control samples from healthy donors and cancer patients. The CDR3 contains 15 residues. Germline lookup yields CDR1 SGHRS and CDR2 YFSETQ. V lost 1 base and J lost 2, with 11 bases in between. Produced via immunoSEQ multiplex PCR; TCRdb's table is partial and in-frame only. The table has roughly 200,000 clones, around 94% seen once. The specimen sequenced was blood. The chain joins TRBV5-1 to TRBJ2-3; D perhaps matches TRBD1 (6 bases). The source of this sequence is a man aged 50 or older in good health. Written as DNA, the CDR3 is TGCGCCAGCAGCTTGATGGGGGCAATCACAGATACGCAGTATTTT. Protein: CASSLMGAITDTQYF.